The 20 T cell receptor beta chains below come from one sample, sequenced in a study of blood T cell repertoires in COVID-19. Profiled with immunoSEQ multiplex PCR; TCRdb holds only in-frame clones, not every one. The data hold 130,000 to 150,000 clones, with around 90% observed a single time. The sequenced sample was peripheral blood. These receptors originate from a human donor in a cohort sampled during active COVID-19.

The table lists this clone with a count of one. J is TRBJ1-3 and V is TRBV13; D is unresolved. V lost 0 bases and J 0 bases, leaving 6 bases between the germline ends. Germline V gene sequence: CDR1 PRHDT, CDR2 FYEKMQ (reference sequence). The CDR3 runs to 15 residues. The CDR3 DNA follows: TGTGCCAGCAGCTTAGGACTGAACTCTGGAAACACCATATATTTT. It codes for CASSLGLNSGNTIYF.

The chain is built from TRBV7-2 and TRBJ2-7; 9 positions match TRBD1. Per germline, CDR1 SGHTA and CDR2 FQGNSA. J was trimmed by 1 base and V by 4 bases; bases with no gene match: 14. The CDR3 sequence is 18 residues long. The CDR3 region has the DNA TGTGCCAGCAGCTCCCCCAGGACCGGGACAGGGTCTTCCTACGAGCAGTACTTC. It translates to CASSSPRTGTGSSYEQYF.

Comment on this clone: Distinct nucleotide sequences in the sample also encode this CDR3. This chain joins TRBV7-9 and TRBJ2-2; 9 bases align to TRBD2. J lost 2 bases, V lost 5 bases, and 3 bases had no gene match. The CDR3 runs to 15 residues. The germline V gene encodes CDR1 SEHNR and CDR2 FQNEAQ (reference sequence). Here the CDR3 reads CASSRAGGNTGELFF. In nucleotides, the CDR3 is TGTGCCAGCAGCAGAGCGGGGGGCAACACCGGGGAGCTGTTTTTT.

The gene calls are TRBV4-2 and TRBJ1-2; tentative D call: TRBD1 (6 bases). This CDR3 contains 14 residues. The V end lost 0 bases, the J end lost 7 bases, and 12 bases lay between the germline ends. Germline lookup yields CDR1 LGHNA and CDR2 YNFKEQ. In DNA, the CDR3 is TGTGCCAGCAGCCAAGATGAGGGGGTAGGTGGCTACACCTTC. Translating gives CASSQDEGVGGYTF.

The chain uses TRBV7-3 and TRBJ2-1, with D uncertain. There are 15 residues in the CDR3. Trimming left V 3 bases short and J 7 bases short, with 16 bases between. Per germline, CDR1 SGHTA and CDR2 FQGTGA. The CDR3, as DNA: TGTGCCAGCAGCTTCACGTCAAGTAGAGCGAATGAGCAGTTCTTC. It codes for CASSFTSSRANEQFF.

The rearrangement joins TRBV11-3 to TRBJ1-1, with D unclear. Germline V gives CDR1 SGHNT, CDR2 YENEEA. V was shortened by 3 bases and J by 3 bases, with 8 bases between the two germline ends. The CDR3 length is 13 residues. The CDR3 sequence: CASSLEAHTEAFF. As DNA, the CDR3 is TGTGCCAGCAGCTTGGAGGCTCACACTGAAGCTTTCTTT. Using reference TRBV11-3 and TRBJ1-1 for the parts outside the CDR3, the full variable domain is EAGVVQSPRYKIIEKKQPVAFWCNPISGHNTLYWYLQNLGQGPELLIRYENEEAVDDSQLPKDRFSAERLKGVDSTLKIQPAELGDSAVYLCASSLEAHTEAFFGQGTRLTVV.

The chain is built from TRBV5-1 and TRBJ1-4, with TRBD1 identical over 8 bases. V trimming: 4 bases; J trimming: 6 bases; junction bases outside the gene matches: 8. Germline lookup yields CDR1 SGHRS and CDR2 YFSETQ. This CDR3 has 15 residues. CDR3 bases: TGCGCCAGCAGCAAATCCGGACAGGGCGATGAAAAACTGTTTTTT. It specifies CASSKSGQGDEKLFF.

The genes are TRBV29-1 and TRBJ2-7; weak D call: TRBD1 (5 bases). Germline V gene lookup returns CDR1 SQVTM and CDR2 ANQGSEA. This CDR3 region has 12 residues. Trimming left V 6 bases short and J 0 bases short, with 9 bases between. The CDR3 nucleotides read TGCAGCGTACAGGAACCCTCCTACGAGCAGTACTTC. This gives the protein CSVQEPSYEQYF.

The chain links TRBV4-3 to TRBJ1-3; D might be TRBD1 (6 bases). Trimming took off 2 bases at V and 4 bases at J, with 18 bases between the two ends. Per germline, CDR1 LGHNA and CDR2 YSLEER. This CDR3 contains 17 residues. CDR3 sequence reads: CASSQSIFGGPGNTIYF. CDR3 coding DNA: TGCGCCAGCAGCCAAAGCATTTTTGGGGGCCCGGGAAACACCATATATTTT.

This chain uses TRBV11-2 with TRBJ2-7; TRBD1 aligns across 7 bases. The CDR3 spans 14 residues. V shed 3 bases and J 6 bases; nucleotides not matched to a gene: 8. Germline CDR1 is SGHAT and CDR2 is FQNNGV. The CDR3 region is CASSFKGAQGEQYF. CDR3 nucleotide sequence: TGTGCCAGCAGCTTTAAGGGGGCGCAGGGCGAGCAGTACTTC.

This chain links TRBV6-2 or TRBV6-3 with TRBJ1-5, with D perhaps TRBD1 (5 bases). The CDR3 is 16 amino acids. V lost 5 bases and J 2 bases, leaving 16 bases between the germline ends. The V gene's germline CDR1 is MNHEY and CDR2 SVGEGT. The CDR3 DNA sequence: TGTGCCAGCAGTCCAGGGCCCCCCTGGGGCAATCAGCCCCAGCATTTT. This codes for CASSPGPPWGNQPQHF.

V and J are TRBV5-6 and TRBJ2-5; D gene uncertain. Looked up from germline, CDR1 is SGHDT and CDR2 is YYEEEE. The CDR3 is 13 amino acids. Trimming took off 1 base at V and 1 base at J, with 5 bases between the two ends. The CDR3 DNA follows: TGTGCCAGCAGCTTGTACAGCCAAGAGACCCAGTACTTC. Translated, it gives CASSLYSQETQYF.

The chain uses TRBV5-6 and TRBJ2-3; 9 nucleotides match TRBD2. The J segment lost 6 bases and the V segment lost 2 bases, leaving 1 base of the junction unmatched. The CDR3 extends over 13 amino acids. Germline values: CDR1 SGHDT, CDR2 YYEEEE. The CDR3 region is CASSFTSGDTQYF. CDR3 nucleotides: TGTGCCAGCAGCTTTACTAGCGGGGATACGCAGTATTTT.

The V and J genes are TRBV6-5 and TRBJ1-1; no clear D. CDR1 and CDR2 from the germline V gene are MNHEY and SVGAGI. V was pared by 0 bases and J by 10 bases, with 15 bases between. CDR3 length: 14 residues. For the CDR3, the DNA is TGTGCCAGCAGTTACTCAGAGGGTTCGCTTTCAGCTTTCTTT. Protein sequence: CASSYSEGSLSAFF.

V and J are TRBV2 and TRBJ2-7, with 9 bases identical to TRBD1. Germline V CDR1 and CDR2: SNHLY, FYNNEI. J lost 6 bases, V lost 1 base, and 4 bases had no gene match. The CDR3 is 14 residues long. The CDR3 sequence: CASSEEGQGSEQYF. CDR3 in DNA: TGTGCCAGCAGTGAAGAGGGACAGGGATCCGAGCAGTACTTC.

This chain uses TRBV4-2 with TRBJ2-7, with D maybe TRBD1 (5 bases). This CDR3 region has 13 residues. The ends were cut back, 1 base at V and 2 bases at J, with 6 bases in the middle. Germline assignment: CDR1 LGHNA and CDR2 YNFKEQ. The CDR3 nucleotides are TGTGCCAGCAGCCAAGTCAGGGCCTACGAGCAGTACTTC. This sequence encodes CASSQVRAYEQYF.

V gene TRBV7-6 combines with J gene TRBJ2-7, with 7 bases that match TRBD1. The V gene's germline CDR1 is SGHVS and CDR2 FNYEAQ. The length of the CDR3 is 14 residues. With 5 bases clipped from V and 6 bases from J, the junction kept 10 bases outside the gene matches. CDR3 DNA sequence: TGTGCCAGCAGCGCGCGACAGGGTTCGGGCGAGCAGTACTTC. This encodes CASSARQGSGEQYF.

The rearrangement links TRBV6-4 to TRBJ2-3; 7 bases fit TRBD2. This CDR3 is built from 14 residues. The V gene end was trimmed by 4 bases and the J gene end by 1 base; junction bases not matched to a gene: 2. In germline, CDR1 is MRHNA, CDR2 SNTAGT. CDR3 region: CASSATSGTDTQYF. CDR3 bases: TGTGCCAGCAGTGCCACTAGCGGCACAGATACGCAGTATTTT.

The rearrangement links TRBV7-9 to TRBJ1-3; no clear D gene. Germline values: CDR1 SEHNR, CDR2 FQNEAQ (reference sequence). Between the trimmed V and J ends, which lost 0 bases and 0 bases, there was a span of 9 bases. This CDR3 has 16 residues. CDR3 in DNA: TGTGCCAGCAGCTTAGCTGAGGATTTCTCTGGAAACACCATATATTTT. It yields the protein CASSLAEDFSGNTIYF.

This clone was seen just once. The V call is TRBV6-5, the J call TRBJ2-3, with TRBD1 matching over 7 bases. The CDR3 covers 16 residues. Looked up from germline, CDR1 is MNHEY and CDR2 is SVGAGI. The V gene end was trimmed by 2 bases and the J gene end by 3 bases; junction bases not matched to a gene: 8. CDR3: CASSYHRGRRTDTQYF. The CDR3 DNA reads as TGTGCCAGCAGTTACCACAGGGGAAGGAGGACAGATACGCAGTATTTT.